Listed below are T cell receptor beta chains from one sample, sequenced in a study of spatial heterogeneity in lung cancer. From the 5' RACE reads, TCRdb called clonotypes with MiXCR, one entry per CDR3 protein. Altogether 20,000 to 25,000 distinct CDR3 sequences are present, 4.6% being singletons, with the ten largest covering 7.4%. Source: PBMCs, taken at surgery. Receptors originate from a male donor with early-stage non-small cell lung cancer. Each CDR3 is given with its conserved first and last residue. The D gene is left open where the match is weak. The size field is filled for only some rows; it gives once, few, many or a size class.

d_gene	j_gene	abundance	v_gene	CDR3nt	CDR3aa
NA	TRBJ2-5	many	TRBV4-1	TGCGCCAGCAGCCACCCGGGCGAGCAAGAGACCCAGTACTTC	CASSHPGEQETQYF
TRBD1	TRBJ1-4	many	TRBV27	TGTGCCAGCAGTTTAACCCAGGACAGGGGTGAAAAACTGTTTTTT	CASSLTQDRGEKLFF
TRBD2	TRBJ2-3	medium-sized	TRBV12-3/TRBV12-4	TGTGCCAGCAGTCTCGCTTTGCAGCGGGGGGAGATGAATACGCAGTATTTT	CASSLALQRGEMNTQYF
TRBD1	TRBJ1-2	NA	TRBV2	TGTGCCAGTTACACCCCCAGGGGGCAATCTAATGGCTACACCTTC	CASYTPRGQSNGYTF
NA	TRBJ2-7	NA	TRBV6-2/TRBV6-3	TGTGCCAGCAGCAAAACAGGGACCTACGAGCAGTACTTC	CASSKTGTYEQYF
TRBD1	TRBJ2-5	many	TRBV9	TGTGCCAGCAGCGACGGGACAGCCCTAGGGACCCAGTACTTC	CASSDGTALGTQYF
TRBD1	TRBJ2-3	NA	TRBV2	TGTGCCAGCAGGGTCGGTAGGGGGCTCACAGATACGCAGTATTTT	CASRVGRGLTDTQYF
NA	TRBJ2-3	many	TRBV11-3	TGTGCCAGCAGCCCCCCCCACACAGATACGCAGTATTTT	CASSPPHTDTQYF
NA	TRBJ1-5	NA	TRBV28	TGTGCCAGCAGCCAAATCGGGGAGGGTCAGCCCCAGCATTTT	CASSQIGEGQPQHF
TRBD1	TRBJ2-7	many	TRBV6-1	TGTGCCAGCAGTGACACCGCGGCAGGGGGCGACGAGCAGTACTTC	CASSDTAAGGDEQYF
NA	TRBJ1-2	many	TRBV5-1	TGCGCCAGCAGCTTCGGACAGCGGAACTATGGCTACACCTTC	CASSFGQRNYGYTF
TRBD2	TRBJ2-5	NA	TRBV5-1	TGCGCCAGCCATCTATCCGAGGGGGAGCGGGAGGGAGGCCAAGAGACCCAGTACTTC	CASHLSEGEREGGQETQYF
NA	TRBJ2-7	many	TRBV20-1	TGCAGTGCCCCGATCATCCGGGACTGGTTAGGGGGCTACGAGCAGTACTTC	CSAPIIRDWLGGYEQYF
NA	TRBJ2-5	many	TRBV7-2	TGTGCCAGCAGCCCCGACAGGAGGGGGACCCAGTACTTC	CASSPDRRGTQYF
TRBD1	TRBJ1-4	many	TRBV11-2	TGTGCCAGCAGCACCCGGACAGGGTTGTTGGAAAAACTGTTTTTT	CASSTRTGLLEKLFF
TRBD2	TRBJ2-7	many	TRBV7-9	TGTGCCAGCAGCTTCGACCCAACTAGCGGGAGTGCCCACGAGCAGTACTTC	CASSFDPTSGSAHEQYF
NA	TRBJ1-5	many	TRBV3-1	TGTGCCAGCAGCCAAAGTCAGGGAGGCGGGCCCCAGCATTTT	CASSQSQGGGPQHF